This TCR beta chain was sequenced for a study of blood T cell repertoires in COVID-19. The overall study: In each case, the material was cDNA or gDNA derived from T cells, B-cell-depleted T cells, or PBMCs.

Study processing details: Amplification from reference gene primers served as the basis for estimated nucleated cell counts. Method: immunoSEQ multiplex PCR; TCRdb's copy keeps in-frame clones and lacks some. That table is the source of V, J and clone size, and D and trimming were worked out from the DNA. The data hold 84,000 or so clones, with 75% to 85% observed a single time. This CDR3 has 17 residues. From germline, CDR1 is LGHNA and CDR2 YSLEER. The trim removed 3 bases at V and 4 bases at J, leaving 14 bases unmatched. Sequencing used peripheral blood. This TCR derives from a woman of 80 years or more with acute or convalescent COVID-19. The chain joins TRBV4-3 to TRBJ1-2; TRBD1 aligns across 7 bases. CDR3 sequence: CASSHTGTAGSGYGYTF. The DNA for the CDR3 is TGCGCCAGCAGCCATACCGGGACAGCGGGTTCTGGCTATGGCTACACCTTC.